This T cell receptor (beta chain) stems from a study of blood T cells in healthy people across ages. This clonotype showed up just a few times. What it binds is not known. CDR1 MDHEN and CDR2 SYDVKM come from the germline V gene. V gave up 10 bases and J gave up 0 bases, with 8 bases separating them. CDR3 length: 12 residues. General observations from the study: Any changes in expanded clonotypes were possibly confounded, as donor CMV status remained unknown.

It was with a sample-barcoded 5' primer and a J-beta primer mix that a second PCR of roughly 7 to 12 cycles was run. TCRdb analysed the 5' RACE reads with MiXCR anew, one entry per CDR3 protein. The repertoire has some 940,000 distinct CDR3 sequences, around 29% of them found once; the top ten carry more than 8.5%. These data were likewise used in another study, on T cells of mothers and their children. From that paper: From each mother came over 8 million TCR beta CDR3 reads, and from each child came 3 million to 3.5 million.

Sequenced sample: blood. This receptor was identified in a woman aged 40 to 50 in good health. The rearrangement joins TRBV28 to TRBJ2-3; no definite D call. In nucleotides, the CDR3 is TGTGCCATTGCCGCTAGCACAGATACGCAGTATTTT. Amino acids: CAIAASTDTQYF.